This TCR beta chain stems from a study of CD8 T cells in Susac syndrome. From blood CD8+ and CD4+ T cells, the TCR beta chain was sequenced. Controls were healthy donors chosen to match patients in age and sex. The authors negatively isolated CD8+ and CD4+ T cells and FACS-enriched TEMRA cells. An amount of RNA that ranged from roughly 0.45 to 1 ug was reverse transcribed with random hexamers. immunoSEQ multiplex PCR amplified TCR beta CDR3 across 54 Vbeta, 13 Jbeta. TCRdb reanalysed the immunoSEQ multiplex PCR reads using MiXCR and keeps one entry per CDR3 protein. This table has around 190,000 distinct CDR3 sequences, 80% to 95% appearing once. Specimen: CD4+ T cells from PBMCs. The receptor comes from a human donor in good health.

The chain's CDR3 is CASSLVWRQETQYF. The CDR3 nucleotides are TGTGCCAGCAGCCTGGTCTGGCGGCAAGAGACCCAGTACTTC. V usage is TRBV28 and J usage is TRBJ2-5; D is unclear. This CDR3 is 14 amino acids long. Trimming shortened V by 6 bases and J by 2 bases, and 13 bases separated the two germline ends. CDR1 MDHEN and CDR2 SYDVKM come from the germline V gene.